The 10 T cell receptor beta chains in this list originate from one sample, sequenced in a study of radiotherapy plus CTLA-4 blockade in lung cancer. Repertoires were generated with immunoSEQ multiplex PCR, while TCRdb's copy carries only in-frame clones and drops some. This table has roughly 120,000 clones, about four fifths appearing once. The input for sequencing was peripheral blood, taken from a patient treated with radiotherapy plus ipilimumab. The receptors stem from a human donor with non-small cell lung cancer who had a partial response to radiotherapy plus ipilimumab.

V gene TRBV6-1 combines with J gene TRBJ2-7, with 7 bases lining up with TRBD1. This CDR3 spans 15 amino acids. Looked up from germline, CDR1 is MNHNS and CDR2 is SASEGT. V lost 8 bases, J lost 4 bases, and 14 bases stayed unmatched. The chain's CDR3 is CASSSTGERPYEQYF. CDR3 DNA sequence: TGTGCCAGCTCTTCCACAGGGGAGAGGCCTTACGAGCAGTACTTC.

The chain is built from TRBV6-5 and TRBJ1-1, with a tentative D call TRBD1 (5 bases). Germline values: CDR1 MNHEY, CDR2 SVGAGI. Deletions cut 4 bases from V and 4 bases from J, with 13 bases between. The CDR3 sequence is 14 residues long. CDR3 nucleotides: TGTGCCAGCAGTTTAGGATCGGGGGGCACTGAAGCTTTCTTT. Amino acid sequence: CASSLGSGGTEAFF.

The CDR3 reads CSVEVGPFLSTEAFF. The CDR3 coding sequence is TGCAGCGTTGAAGTGGGCCCATTCTTATCCACTGAAGCTTTCTTT. The chain links TRBV29-1 to TRBJ1-1; D remains ambiguous. The V end was cut by 1 base, the J end by 4 bases, with 16 bases between. The CDR3 loop spans 15 amino acids. Germline CDR1 reads SQVTM; CDR2 reads ANQGSEA.

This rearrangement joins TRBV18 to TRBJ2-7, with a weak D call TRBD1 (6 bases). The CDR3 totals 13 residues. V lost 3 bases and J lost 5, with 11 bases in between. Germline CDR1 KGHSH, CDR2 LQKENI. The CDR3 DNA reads TGTGCCAGCTCACCGCACAGGGAAGACGAGCAGTACTTC. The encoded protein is CASSPHREDEQYF. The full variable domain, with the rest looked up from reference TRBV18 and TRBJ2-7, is NAGVMQNPRHLVRRRGQEARLRCSPMKGHSHVYWYRQLPEEGLKFMVYLQKENIIDESGMPKERFSAEFPKEGPSILRIQQVVRGDSAAYFCASSPHREDEQYFGPGTRLTVT.

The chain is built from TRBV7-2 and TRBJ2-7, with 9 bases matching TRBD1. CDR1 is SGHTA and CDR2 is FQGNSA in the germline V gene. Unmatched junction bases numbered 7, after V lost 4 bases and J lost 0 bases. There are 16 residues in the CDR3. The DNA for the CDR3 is TGTGCCAGCAGCTACCGGGGACAGGGCCTCTCCTACGAGCAGTACTTC. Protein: CASSYRGQGLSYEQYF.

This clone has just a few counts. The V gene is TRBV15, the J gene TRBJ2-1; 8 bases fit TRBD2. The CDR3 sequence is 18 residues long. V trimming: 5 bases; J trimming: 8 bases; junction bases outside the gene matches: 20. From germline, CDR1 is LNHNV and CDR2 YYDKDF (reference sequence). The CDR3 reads CATSPRGAGGLNDYEQFF. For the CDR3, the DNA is TGTGCCACCAGCCCGAGGGGGGCGGGAGGCCTTAATGACTATGAGCAGTTCTTC.

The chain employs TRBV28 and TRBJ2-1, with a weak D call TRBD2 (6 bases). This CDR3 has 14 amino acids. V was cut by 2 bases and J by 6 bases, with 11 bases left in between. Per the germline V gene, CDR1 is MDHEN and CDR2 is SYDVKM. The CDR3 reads CASSLLGLTNEQFF. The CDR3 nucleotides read TGTGCCAGCAGTTTACTGGGACTGACCAATGAGCAGTTCTTC.

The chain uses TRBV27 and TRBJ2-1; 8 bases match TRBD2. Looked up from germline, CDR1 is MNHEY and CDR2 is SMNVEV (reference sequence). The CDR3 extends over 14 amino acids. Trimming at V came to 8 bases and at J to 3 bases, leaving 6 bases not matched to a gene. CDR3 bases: TGTGCCAGCTCTCGGACTAGCAGCTACAATGAGCAGTTCTTC. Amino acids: CASSRTSSYNEQFF.

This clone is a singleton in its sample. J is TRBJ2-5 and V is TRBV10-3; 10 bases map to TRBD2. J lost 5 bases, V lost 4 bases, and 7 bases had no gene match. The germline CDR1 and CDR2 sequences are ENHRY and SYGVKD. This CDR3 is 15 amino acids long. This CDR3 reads CAISASGRAEETQYF. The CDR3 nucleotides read TGTGCCATCAGTGCCAGCGGGAGGGCCGAGGAGACCCAGTACTTC.

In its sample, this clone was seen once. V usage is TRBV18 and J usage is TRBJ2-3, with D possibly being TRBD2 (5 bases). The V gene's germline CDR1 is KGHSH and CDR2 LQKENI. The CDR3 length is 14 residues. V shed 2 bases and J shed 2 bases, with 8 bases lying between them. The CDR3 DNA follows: TGTGCCAGCTCACCAACGGGGAACACAGATACGCAGTATTTT. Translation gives CASSPTGNTDTQYF.